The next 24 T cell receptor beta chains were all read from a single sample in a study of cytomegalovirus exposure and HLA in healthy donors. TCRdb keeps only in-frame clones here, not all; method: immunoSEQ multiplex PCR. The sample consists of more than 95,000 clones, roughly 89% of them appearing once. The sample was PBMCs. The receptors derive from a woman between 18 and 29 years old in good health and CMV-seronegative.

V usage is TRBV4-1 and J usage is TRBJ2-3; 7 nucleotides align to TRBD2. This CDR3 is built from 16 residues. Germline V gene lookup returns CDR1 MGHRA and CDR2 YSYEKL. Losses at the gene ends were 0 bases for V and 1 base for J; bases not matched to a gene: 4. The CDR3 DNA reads TGCGCCAGCAGCCAAGATATGAGCGGGGGCACAGATACGCAGTATTTT. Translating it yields CASSQDMSGGTDTQYF.

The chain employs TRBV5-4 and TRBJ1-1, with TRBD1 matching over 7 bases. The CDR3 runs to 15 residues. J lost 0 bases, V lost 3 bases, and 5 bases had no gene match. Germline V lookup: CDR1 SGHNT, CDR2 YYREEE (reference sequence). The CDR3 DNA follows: TGTGCCAGCAGCTCTGGACAGGAGATGAACACTGAAGCTTTCTTT. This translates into CASSSGQEMNTEAFF.

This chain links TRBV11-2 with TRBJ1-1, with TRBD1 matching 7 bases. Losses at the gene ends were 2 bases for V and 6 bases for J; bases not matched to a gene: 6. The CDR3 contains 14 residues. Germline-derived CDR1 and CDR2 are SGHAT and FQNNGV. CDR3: CASSLYRGGAEAFF. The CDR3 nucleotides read TGTGCCAGCAGCTTATACAGGGGCGGCGCTGAAGCTTTCTTT.

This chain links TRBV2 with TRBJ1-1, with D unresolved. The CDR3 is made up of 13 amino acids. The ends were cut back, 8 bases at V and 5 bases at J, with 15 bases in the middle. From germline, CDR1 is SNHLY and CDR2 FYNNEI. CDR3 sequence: CASSYGSGTEAFF. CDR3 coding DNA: TGTGCCAGCTCGTACGGTTCGGGGACTGAAGCTTTCTTT.

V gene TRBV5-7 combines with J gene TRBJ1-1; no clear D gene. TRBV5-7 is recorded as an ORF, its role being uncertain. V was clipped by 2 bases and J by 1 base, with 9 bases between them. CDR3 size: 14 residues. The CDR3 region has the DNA TGTGCCAGCAGCTTCACTAGCAGGAACACTGAAGCTTTCTTT. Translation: CASSFTSRNTEAFF.

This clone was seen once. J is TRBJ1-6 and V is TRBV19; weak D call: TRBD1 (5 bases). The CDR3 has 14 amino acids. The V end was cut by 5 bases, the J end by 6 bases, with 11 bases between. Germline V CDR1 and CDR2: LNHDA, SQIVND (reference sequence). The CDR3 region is CASSYGGINSPLHF. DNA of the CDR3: TGTGCCAGTAGTTACGGGGGGATTAATTCACCCCTCCACTTT.

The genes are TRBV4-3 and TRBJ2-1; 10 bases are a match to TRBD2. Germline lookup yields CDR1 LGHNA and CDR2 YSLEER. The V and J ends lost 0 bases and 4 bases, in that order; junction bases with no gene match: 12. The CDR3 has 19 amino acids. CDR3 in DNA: TGCGCCAGCAGCCAAGAGGGGGGAGCGGGAGGGCCGGGATACAATGAGCAGTTCTTC. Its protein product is CASSQEGGAGGPGYNEQFF.

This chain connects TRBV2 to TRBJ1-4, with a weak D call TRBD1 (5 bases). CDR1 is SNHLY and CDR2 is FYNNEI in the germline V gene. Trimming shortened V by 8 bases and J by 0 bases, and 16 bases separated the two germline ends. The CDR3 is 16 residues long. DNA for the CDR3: TGTGCCAGCTTTTGGGGTTCGACAGCAACTAATGAAAAACTGTTTTTT. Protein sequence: CASFWGSTATNEKLFF.

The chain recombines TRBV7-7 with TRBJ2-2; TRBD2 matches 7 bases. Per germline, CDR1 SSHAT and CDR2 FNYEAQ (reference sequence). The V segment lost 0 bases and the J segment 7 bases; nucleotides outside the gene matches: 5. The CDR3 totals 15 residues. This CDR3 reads CASSLATGGNGELFF. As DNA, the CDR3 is TGTGCCAGCAGCTTAGCCACCGGGGGGAACGGGGAGCTGTTTTTT.

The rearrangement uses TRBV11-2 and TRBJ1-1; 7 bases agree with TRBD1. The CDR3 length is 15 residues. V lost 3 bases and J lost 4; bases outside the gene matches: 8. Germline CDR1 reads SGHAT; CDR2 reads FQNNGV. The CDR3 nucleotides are TGTGCCAGCAGCTTGACGAGGGGGCGCGGCACTGAAGCTTTCTTT. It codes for CASSLTRGRGTEAFF.

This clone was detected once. CDR3 sequence reads: CTSSQVAVPDTQYF. CDR3 nucleotide sequence: TGCACCAGCAGCCAAGTAGCGGTCCCAGATACGCAGTATTTT. V usage is TRBV1 and J usage is TRBJ2-3; the table's D call, TRBD2, was not checked against the DNA. TRBV1 is a pseudogene locus. The CDR3 runs 14 residues.

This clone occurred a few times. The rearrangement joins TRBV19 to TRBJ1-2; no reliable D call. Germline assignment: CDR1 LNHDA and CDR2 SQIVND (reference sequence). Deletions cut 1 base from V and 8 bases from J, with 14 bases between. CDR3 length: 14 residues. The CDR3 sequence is CASSIGQADGGYTF. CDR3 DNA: TGTGCCAGTAGTATAGGGCAGGCCGACGGAGGCTACACCTTC.

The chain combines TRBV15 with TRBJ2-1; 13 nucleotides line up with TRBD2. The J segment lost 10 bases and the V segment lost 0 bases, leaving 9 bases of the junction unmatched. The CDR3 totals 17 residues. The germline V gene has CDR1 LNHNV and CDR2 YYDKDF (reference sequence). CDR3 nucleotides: TGTGCCACCAGCAGAGACCCAGGACTAGCGGGAGACGACGAGCAGTTCTTC. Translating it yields CATSRDPGLAGDDEQFF.

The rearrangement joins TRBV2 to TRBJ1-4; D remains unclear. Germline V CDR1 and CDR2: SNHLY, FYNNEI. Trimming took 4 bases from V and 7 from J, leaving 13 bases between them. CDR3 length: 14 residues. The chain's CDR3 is CASSGARLREKLFF. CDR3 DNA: TGTGCCAGCAGTGGAGCGAGGCTACGTGAAAAACTGTTTTTT.

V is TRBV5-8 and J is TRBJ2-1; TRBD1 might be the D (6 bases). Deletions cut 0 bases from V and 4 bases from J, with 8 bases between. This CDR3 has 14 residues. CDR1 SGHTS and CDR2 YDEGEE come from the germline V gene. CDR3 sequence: CASSLDREYNEQFF. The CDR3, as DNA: TGTGCCAGCAGCTTGGACAGGGAGTACAATGAGCAGTTCTTC.

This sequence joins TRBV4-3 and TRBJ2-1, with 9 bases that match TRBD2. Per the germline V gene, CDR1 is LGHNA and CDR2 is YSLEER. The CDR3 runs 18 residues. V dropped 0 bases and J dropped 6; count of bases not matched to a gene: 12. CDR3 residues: CASSQDFAGGPVFNEQFF. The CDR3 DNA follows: TGCGCCAGCAGCCAAGATTTTGCGGGAGGGCCAGTTTTCAATGAGCAGTTCTTC.

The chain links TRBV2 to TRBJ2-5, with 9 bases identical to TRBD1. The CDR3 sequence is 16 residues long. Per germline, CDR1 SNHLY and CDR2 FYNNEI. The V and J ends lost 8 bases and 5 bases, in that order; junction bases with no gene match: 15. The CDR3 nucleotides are TGTGCCAGCGGTCCCGGGACAGGGTTGGGGGCCGAGACCCAGTACTTC. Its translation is CASGPGTGLGAETQYF.

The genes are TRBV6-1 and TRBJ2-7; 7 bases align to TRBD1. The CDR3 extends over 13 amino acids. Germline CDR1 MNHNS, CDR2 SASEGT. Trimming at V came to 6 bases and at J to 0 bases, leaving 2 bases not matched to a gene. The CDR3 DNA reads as TGTGCCAGCAGATGGGACAGCTCCTACGAGCAGTACGTC. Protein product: CASRWDSSYEQYV.

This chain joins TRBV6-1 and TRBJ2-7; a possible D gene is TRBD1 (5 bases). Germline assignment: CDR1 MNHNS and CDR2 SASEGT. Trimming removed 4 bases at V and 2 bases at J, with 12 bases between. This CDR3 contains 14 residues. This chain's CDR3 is CASSGGSEAYEQYV. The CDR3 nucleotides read TGTGCCAGCAGTGGGGGCAGCGAGGCCTACGAGCAGTACGTC.

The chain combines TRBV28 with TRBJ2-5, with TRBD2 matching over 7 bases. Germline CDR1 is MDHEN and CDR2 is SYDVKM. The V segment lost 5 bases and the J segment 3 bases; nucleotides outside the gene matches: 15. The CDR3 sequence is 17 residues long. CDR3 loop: CASSPRGGGPAKETQYF. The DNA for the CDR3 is TGTGCCAGCAGTCCTAGGGGCGGGGGACCTGCTAAAGAGACCCAGTACTTC.

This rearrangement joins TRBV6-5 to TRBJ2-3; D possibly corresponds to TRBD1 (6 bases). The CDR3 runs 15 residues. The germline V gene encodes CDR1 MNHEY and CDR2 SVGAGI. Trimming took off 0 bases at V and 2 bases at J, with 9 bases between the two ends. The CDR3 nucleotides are TGTGCCAGCAGTTACTCGGGACACCTCACAGATACGCAGTATTTT. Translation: CASSYSGHLTDTQYF.

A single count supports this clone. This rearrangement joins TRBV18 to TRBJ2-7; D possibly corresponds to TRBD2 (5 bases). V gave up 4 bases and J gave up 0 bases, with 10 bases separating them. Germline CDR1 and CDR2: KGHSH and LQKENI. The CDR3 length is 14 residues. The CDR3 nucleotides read TGTGCCAGCTCACGAGAGGGAGACTCCTACGAGCAGTACGTC. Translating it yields CASSREGDSYEQYV.

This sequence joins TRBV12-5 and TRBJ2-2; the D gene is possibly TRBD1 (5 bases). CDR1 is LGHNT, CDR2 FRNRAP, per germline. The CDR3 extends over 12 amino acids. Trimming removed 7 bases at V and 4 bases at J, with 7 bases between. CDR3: CASAGFTGELFF. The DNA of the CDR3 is TGTGCTAGTGCAGGGTTCACCGGGGAGCTGTTTTTT.

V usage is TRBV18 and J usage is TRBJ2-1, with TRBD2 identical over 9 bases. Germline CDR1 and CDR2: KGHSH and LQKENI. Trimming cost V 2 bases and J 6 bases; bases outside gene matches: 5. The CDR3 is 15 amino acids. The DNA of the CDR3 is TGTGCCAGCTCACCAATGCCTAGCGGGACCAATGAGCAGTTCTTC. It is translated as CASSPMPSGTNEQFF.